The sequence of this TCR beta chain was determined in a study of blood T cell repertoires in COVID-19. Looking at the study overall: The United States, Italy and Spain provided the acute and convalescent COVID-19 samples. In each case, the material was cDNA or gDNA derived from T cells, B-cell-depleted T cells, or PBMCs.

In the study's own analysis: Reference gene primer amplification gave estimated nucleated cell counts. Profiling relied on immunoSEQ multiplex PCR, and the TCRdb table lists in-frame clones only, not all of them. D and trimming were read from the DNA, whereas the V and J calls and clone size are those reported in that table. This sample has 120,000 to 150,000 clones; more than 75% occur once, and the top ten carry roughly 4.5%. CDR3 length: 15 residues. The germline V gene has CDR1 SNHLY and CDR2 FYNNEI. Trimming took 5 bases from V and 4 from J; bases not matched to a gene: 6. The receptor was derived from a man aged 55-75 years with acute or convalescent COVID-19. The source material was peripheral blood. The chain recombines TRBV2 with TRBJ2-1; 9 bases agree with TRBD2. The CDR3 region has the DNA TGTGCCAGCAGTCAGACTAGCGGAGCTTACAATGAGCAGTTCTTC. It is translated as CASSQTSGAYNEQFF.